Below, 27 T cell receptor beta chains from the same sample are listed, as sequenced in a study of CD8+ T cells in alopecia areata. Noted treatment: oral pan-JAK inhibitor, 5-10 mg twice daily. Extraction and reverse transcription of RNA yielded cDNA as the sequencing template. Profiled with immunoSEQ multiplex PCR; TCRdb holds only in-frame clones, not every one. The sample holds 90,000 to 150,000 clones, around 56% seen once. The specimen comprised CD4+ T cells sorted from blood, sampled at week 4, from a patient treated with tofacitinib. The source is a human donor with alopecia areata.

The rearrangement uses TRBV19 and TRBJ2-2, with 8 bases identical to TRBD2. The V and J ends lost 3 bases and 8 bases, in that order; junction bases with no gene match: 8. Germline V gene sequence: CDR1 LNHDA, CDR2 SQIVND (reference sequence). This CDR3 is built from 15 residues. CDR3 sequence: CASSMGLVMVGELFF. The CDR3, as DNA: TGTGCCAGTAGTATGGGACTAGTGATGGTGGGGGAGCTGTTTTTT.

V gene TRBV30 combines with J gene TRBJ2-7; tentative D call: TRBD1 (6 bases). CDR3 length equals 13 residues. V shed 0 bases and J shed 2 bases, with 8 bases lying between them. Per germline, CDR1 GTSNPN and CDR2 SVGIG (reference sequence). The CDR3 loop reads CAWSVRDTYEQYF. The CDR3, as DNA: TGTGCCTGGAGTGTACGGGACACCTACGAGCAGTACTTC.

The J gene is TRBJ2-2, the V gene TRBV7-9; D is uncertain. The CDR3 has 17 amino acids. V lost 1 base, J lost 0 bases, and 12 bases lay in between. Per germline, CDR1 SEHNR and CDR2 FQNEAQ (reference sequence). In nucleotides, the CDR3 is TGTGCCAGCAGCTTAGTTGGCAGAATCGCGAACACCGGGGAGCTGTTTTTT. As protein: CASSLVGRIANTGELFF.

The V gene is TRBV7-3, the J gene TRBJ1-1; 9 bases fit TRBD1. Germline CDR1 reads SGHTA; CDR2 reads FQGTGA. The CDR3 is made up of 14 amino acids. With V trimmed by 5 bases and J by 1 base, 2 bases remained unmatched. The DNA of the CDR3 is TGTGCCAGCAGCCAACAGGGGGCGAACACTGAAGCTTTCTTT. Translated, it gives CASSQQGANTEAFF.

The rearrangement links TRBV30 to TRBJ1-3, with D perhaps TRBD1 (6 bases). Germline CDR1 is GTSNPN and CDR2 is SVGIG (reference sequence). Trimming removed 2 bases at V and 0 bases at J, with 8 bases between. This CDR3 contains 14 residues. This chain's CDR3 is CAWSMDSSGNTIYF. For the CDR3, the DNA is TGTGCCTGGAGTATGGACAGCTCTGGAAACACCATATATTTT. The variable domain in full, with the rest retrieved from reference TRBV30 and TRBJ1-3, is SQTIHQWPATLVQPVGSPLSLECTVEGTSNPNLYWYRQAAGRGLQLLFYSVGIGQISSEVPQNLSASRPQDRQFILSSKKLLLSDSGFYLCAWSMDSSGNTIYFGEGSWLTVV.

The sample holds a few counts of this clone. This rearrangement joins TRBV5-1 to TRBJ2-2, with D possibly being TRBD2 (6 bases). This CDR3 has 17 residues. Germline CDR1 and CDR2: SGHRS and YFSETQ. V was pared by 1 base and J by 5 bases, with 18 bases between. The CDR3 here is CASSLYMRPAGTGELFF. In DNA form, the CDR3 reads TGCGCCAGCAGCTTGTATATGAGGCCGGCGGGGACCGGGGAGCTGTTTTTT.

The rearrangement joins TRBV30 to TRBJ2-2; D not certain. V lost 3 bases, J lost 6 bases, and 17 bases lay in between. Germline CDR1 reads GTSNPN; CDR2 reads SVGIG (reference sequence). The length of the CDR3 is 15 residues. CDR3 nucleotides: TGTGCCTGGAGCCCGGTGGCGGTCGGTGCCGGGGAGCTGTTTTTT. This gives the protein CAWSPVAVGAGELFF.

The rearrangement links TRBV12-2 to TRBJ1-2. TRBV12-2 is classified as a pseudogene. The CDR3 extends over 14 amino acids. This CDR3 reads CAWTWGYLNYGYTF. CDR3 DNA: TGTGCATGGACCTGGGGTTACCTTAACTATGGCTACACCTTC.

The chain uses TRBV6-5 and TRBJ1-5; D is unclear. This CDR3 spans 12 amino acids. Trimming cost V 4 bases and J 5 bases, with 6 bases left between them. CDR1 and CDR2 from the germline V gene are MNHEY and SVGAGI. The CDR3 spells CASSSPDQPQHF. CDR3 DNA: TGTGCCAGCAGTTCCCCCGATCAGCCCCAGCATTTT.

The table lists this clone with a few counts. This chain links TRBV10-3 with TRBJ2-7, with unresolved D. This CDR3 has 11 residues. Germline V gene data show CDR1 as ENHRY and CDR2 as SYGVKD. V was pared by 3 bases and J by 4 bases, with 4 bases between. The CDR3 here is CAISDWYEQYF. The CDR3 nucleotides are TGTGCCATCAGTGATTGGTACGAGCAGTACTTC.

In its sample, this clone was seen once. The chain couples TRBV6-5 to TRBJ1-1, with unresolved D. Per germline, CDR1 MNHEY and CDR2 SVGAGI. Trimming left V 0 bases short and J 7 bases short, with 9 bases between. CDR3 length equals 13 residues. The CDR3 coding sequence is TGTGCCAGCAGTTACTCGCAGGACTTTGAAGCTTTCTTT. Its protein product is CASSYSQDFEAFF.

This chain joins TRBV30 and TRBJ1-1, with 7 bases identical to TRBD1. Germline CDR1 and CDR2: GTSNPN and SVGIG (reference sequence). The trim removed 4 bases at V and 1 base at J, leaving 6 bases unmatched. The length of the CDR3 is 14 residues. The CDR3 bases are TGTGCCTGGAAACGCAGGGGGGGGAACACTGAAGCTTTCTTT. Its protein is CAWKRRGGNTEAFF.

V and J are TRBV5-1 and TRBJ1-2; D is unclear. The CDR3 length is 12 residues. Trimming pared 5 bases from V and 4 bases from J, leaving 9 bases between. Germline CDR1 and CDR2: SGHRS and YFSETQ. CDR3 in amino acids: CASRFDTYGYTF. DNA for the CDR3: TGCGCCAGCAGGTTCGATACCTATGGCTACACCTTC.

Written as DNA, the CDR3 is TGTGCCAGCAGATACAGGGGTAGCTCCTACGAGCAGTACTTC. As protein: CASRYRGSSYEQYF. V is TRBV2 and J is TRBJ2-7, with 7 bases lining up with TRBD1. The junction had 5 bases not matched to a gene; V was cut back by 6 bases and J by 0 bases. Germline CDR1 and CDR2: SNHLY and FYNNEI. This CDR3 is 14 amino acids long.

V is TRBV7-9 and J is TRBJ1-6; possibly TRBD1 for D (5 bases). The germline V gene encodes CDR1 SEHNR and CDR2 FQNEAQ (reference sequence). This CDR3 comprises 15 residues. The germline V and J ends were trimmed by 1 base and 3 bases, with 7 bases remaining between them. The CDR3 bases are TGTGCCAGCAGCTTAGGCGACAGCTATAATTCACCCCTCCACTTT. As protein: CASSLGDSYNSPLHF.

This clone was seen only a few times. This chain connects TRBV11-2 to TRBJ2-7, with 9 bases matching TRBD1. CDR3 length: 16 amino acids. CDR1 SGHAT and CDR2 FQNNGV come from the germline V gene. With V trimmed by 5 bases and J by 0 bases, 8 bases remained unmatched. The CDR3 is CASSQPWDRVSYEQYF. The CDR3 DNA reads TGTGCCAGCAGCCAGCCGTGGGACAGGGTCTCCTACGAGCAGTACTTC.

The chain links TRBV30 to TRBJ2-1; 7 bases are a match to TRBD1. V was clipped by 2 bases and J by 7 bases; unmatched bases: 11. Germline V CDR1 and CDR2: GTSNPN, SVGIG (reference sequence). CDR3 size: 15 residues. The CDR3 reads CAWSPTGTVSNEQFF. CDR3 bases: TGTGCCTGGAGTCCAACCGGGACAGTATCGAATGAGCAGTTCTTC.

This clone turned up a few times. The chain combines TRBV5-6 with TRBJ1-1; D call uncertain. The CDR3 extends over 15 amino acids. Germline CDR1 and CDR2: SGHDT and YYEEEE. The V gene lost 0 bases and the J gene lost 1 base, with 10 bases spanning the gap. The CDR3 protein is CASSLALSGNTEAFF. For the CDR3, the DNA is TGTGCCAGCAGCTTGGCCCTATCAGGGAACACTGAAGCTTTCTTT.

This clone was seen only a few times. V is TRBV4-1 and J is TRBJ1-2; the match to TRBD1 covers 7 bases. J gave up 4 bases and V 4 bases, and 6 bases lay outside the gene matches. This CDR3 is built from 14 residues. Germline V CDR1 and CDR2: MGHRA, YSYEKL. The CDR3 is CASSPPDRIYGYTF. CDR3 DNA sequence: TGCGCCAGCAGCCCTCCGGACAGGATCTATGGCTACACCTTC.

V gene TRBV6-5 combines with J gene TRBJ1-3; possible D gene TRBD1, 5 bases. Trimming removed 6 bases from V and 0 bases from J, with 12 bases in between. CDR3 size: 15 residues. Germline V gene lookup returns CDR1 MNHEY and CDR2 SVGAGI. The CDR3, as DNA: TGTGCCAGCAGAACGGGACGGAACTCTGGAAACACCATATATTTT. It is translated as CASRTGRNSGNTIYF.

This chain connects TRBV27 to TRBJ1-5, with D maybe TRBD1 (5 bases). The V gene's germline CDR1 is MNHEY and CDR2 SMNVEV (reference sequence). The CDR3 is 14 amino acids. Trimming shortened V by 4 bases and J by 4 bases, and 11 bases separated the two germline ends. The CDR3 reads CASSSGFANQPQHF. The CDR3 region has the DNA TGTGCCAGCAGTTCAGGGTTTGCAAATCAGCCCCAGCATTTT.

This clone is a singleton in its sample. This CDR3 is CASKGTRLAAGELFF. CDR3 coding DNA: TGTGCCAGCAAGGGGACTCGTTTGGCTGCCGGGGAGCTGTTTTTT. The V and J genes are TRBV27 and TRBJ2-2; a weak D match, TRBD2 (6 bases). Germline V gives CDR1 MNHEY, CDR2 SMNVEV (reference sequence). The CDR3 runs to 15 residues. Trimming pared 7 bases from V and 6 bases from J, leaving 18 bases between.

This clone has only a few counts. The V call is TRBV29-1, the J call TRBJ2-7; D gene uncertain. CDR3 length equals 12 residues. Germline V gene sequence: CDR1 SQVTM, CDR2 ANQGSEA. V was pared by 5 bases and J by 3 bases, with 11 bases between. DNA for the CDR3: TGCAGCGTTTCCTGGGGATACTACGAGCAGTACTTC. Its protein product is CSVSWGYYEQYF.

This clone has just a few counts. The chain is built from TRBV1 and TRBJ2-5; the DNA was not compared with TRBD2, the D call given in the table. TRBV1 is termed a pseudogene. The CDR3 has 17 residues. The CDR3 loop is CTSSQTYSAGGPLTQYF. The CDR3 region has the DNA TGCACCAGCAGCCAAACTTACTCAGCGGGAGGCCCTTTGACCCAGTACTTC.

This clone was found a few times. The rearrangement joins TRBV18 to TRBJ2-2; a possible D gene is TRBD2 (5 bases). The CDR3 is made up of 14 amino acids. CDR1 is KGHSH and CDR2 is LQKENI in the germline V gene. The ends were cut back, 4 bases at V and 5 bases at J, with 11 bases in the middle. CDR3 amino acids: CASSLATRTGELFF. CDR3 sequence (DNA): TGTGCCAGCTCACTTGCCACTAGAACCGGGGAGCTGTTTTTT.

The chain joins TRBV30 to TRBJ1-2; 7 bases match TRBD1. This CDR3 spans 14 amino acids. J lost 1 base, V lost 5 bases, and 7 bases had no gene match. Germline CDR1 is GTSNPN and CDR2 is SVGIG (reference sequence). CDR3 sequence: CAWGPGQINYGYTF. As DNA, the CDR3 is TGTGCCTGGGGACCGGGACAGATTAACTATGGCTACACCTTC.

The chain uses TRBV13 and TRBJ1-2, with a tentative D call TRBD1 (5 bases). Germline V gene lookup returns CDR1 PRHDT and CDR2 FYEKMQ (reference sequence). V was trimmed by 0 bases and J by 8 bases, leaving 7 bases between them. The CDR3 is 12 residues long. CDR3 sequence: CASSLGGVGYTF. The CDR3 nucleotides read TGTGCCAGCAGCTTAGGGGGGGTCGGCTACACCTTC.